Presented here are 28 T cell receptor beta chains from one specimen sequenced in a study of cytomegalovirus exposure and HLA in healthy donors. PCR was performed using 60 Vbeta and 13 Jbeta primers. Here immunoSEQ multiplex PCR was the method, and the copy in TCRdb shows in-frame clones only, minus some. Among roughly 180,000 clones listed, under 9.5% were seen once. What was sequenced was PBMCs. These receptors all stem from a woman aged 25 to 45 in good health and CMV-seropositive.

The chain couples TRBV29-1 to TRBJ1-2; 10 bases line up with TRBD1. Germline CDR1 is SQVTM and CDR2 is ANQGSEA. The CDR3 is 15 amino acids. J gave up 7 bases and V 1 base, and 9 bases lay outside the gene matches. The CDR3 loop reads CSVEVTGQGRGGYTF. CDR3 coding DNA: TGCAGCGTTGAAGTCACGGGACAGGGGAGAGGTGGCTACACCTTC. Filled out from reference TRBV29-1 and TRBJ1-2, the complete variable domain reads SAVISQKPSRDICQRGTSLTIQCQVDSQVTMMFWYRQQPGQSLTLIATANQGSEATYESGFVIDKFPISRPNLTFSTLTVSNMSPEDSSIYLCSVEVTGQGRGGYTFGSGTRLTVV.

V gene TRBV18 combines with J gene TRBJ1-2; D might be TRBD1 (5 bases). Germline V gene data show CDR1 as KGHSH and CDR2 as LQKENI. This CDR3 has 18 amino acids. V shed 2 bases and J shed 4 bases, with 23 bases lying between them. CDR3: CASSPRFIWGLKGYGYTF. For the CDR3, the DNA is TGTGCCAGCTCACCAAGGTTTATATGGGGCCTTAAGGGCTATGGCTACACCTTC.

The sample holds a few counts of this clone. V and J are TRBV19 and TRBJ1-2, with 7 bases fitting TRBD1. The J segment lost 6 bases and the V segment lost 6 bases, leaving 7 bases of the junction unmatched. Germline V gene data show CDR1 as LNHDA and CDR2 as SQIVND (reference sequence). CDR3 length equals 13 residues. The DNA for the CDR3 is TGTGCCAGTAGCGACAGGGTATCTGATGGCTACACCTTC. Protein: CASSDRVSDGYTF.

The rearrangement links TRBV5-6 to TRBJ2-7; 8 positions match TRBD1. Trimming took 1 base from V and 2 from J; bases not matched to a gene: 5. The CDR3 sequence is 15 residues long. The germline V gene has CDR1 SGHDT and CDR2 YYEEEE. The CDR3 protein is CASSLFDRGTYEQYF. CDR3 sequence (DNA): TGTGCCAGCAGCTTGTTTGACAGGGGAACCTACGAGCAGTACTTC.

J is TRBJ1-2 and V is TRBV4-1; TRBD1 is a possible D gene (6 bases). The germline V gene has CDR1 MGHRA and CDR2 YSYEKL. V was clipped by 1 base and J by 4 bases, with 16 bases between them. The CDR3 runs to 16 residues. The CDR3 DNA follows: TGCGCCAGCAGCCAAGCCCCACAGGGCTGGGGCTATGGCTACACCTTC. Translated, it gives CASSQAPQGWGYGYTF.

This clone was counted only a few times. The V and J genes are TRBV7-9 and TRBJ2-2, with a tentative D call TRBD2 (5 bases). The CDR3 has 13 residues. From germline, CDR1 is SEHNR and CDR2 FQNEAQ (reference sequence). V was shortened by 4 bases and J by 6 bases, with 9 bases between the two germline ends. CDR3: CASSWVGAGELFF. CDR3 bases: TGTGCCAGCAGCTGGGTGGGAGCCGGGGAGCTGTTTTTT. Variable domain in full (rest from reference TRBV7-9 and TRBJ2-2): DTGVSQNPRHKITKRGQNVTFRCDPISEHNRLYWYRQTLGQGPEFLTYFQNEAQLEKSRLLSDRFSAERPKGSFSTLEIQRTEQGDSAMYLCASSWVGAGELFFGEGSRLTVL.

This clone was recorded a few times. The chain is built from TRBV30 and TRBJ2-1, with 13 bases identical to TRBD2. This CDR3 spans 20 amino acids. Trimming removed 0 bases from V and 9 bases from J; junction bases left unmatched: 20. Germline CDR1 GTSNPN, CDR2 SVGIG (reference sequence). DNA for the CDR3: TGTGCCTGGAGTGTACTACGGGTATTTGGACTAGCGGGAGTAGCGGGTGAGCAGTTCTTC. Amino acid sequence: CAWSVLRVFGLAGVAGEQFF.

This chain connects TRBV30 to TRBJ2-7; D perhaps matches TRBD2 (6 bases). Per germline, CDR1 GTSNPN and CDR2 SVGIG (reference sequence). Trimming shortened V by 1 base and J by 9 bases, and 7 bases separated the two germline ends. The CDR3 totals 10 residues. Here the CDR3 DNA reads TGTGCCTGGAGTGGGCGGGGGCAGTACTTC. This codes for CAWSGRGQYF. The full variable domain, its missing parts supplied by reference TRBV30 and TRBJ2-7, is SQTIHQWPATLVQPVGSPLSLECTVEGTSNPNLYWYRQAAGRGLQLLFYSVGIGQISSEVPQNLSASRPQDRQFILSSKKLLLSDSGFYLCAWSGRGQYFGPGTRLTVT.

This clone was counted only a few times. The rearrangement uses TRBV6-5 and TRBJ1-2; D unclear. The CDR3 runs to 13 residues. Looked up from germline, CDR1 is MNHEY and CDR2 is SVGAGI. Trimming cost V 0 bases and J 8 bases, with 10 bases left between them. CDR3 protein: CASSYSGPYGYTF. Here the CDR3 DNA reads TGTGCCAGCAGTTACTCTGGGCCCTACGGCTACACCTTC.

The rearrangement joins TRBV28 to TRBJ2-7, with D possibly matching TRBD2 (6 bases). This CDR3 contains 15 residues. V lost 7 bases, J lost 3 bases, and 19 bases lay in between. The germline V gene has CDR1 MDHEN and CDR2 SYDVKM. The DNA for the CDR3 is TGTGCCAGCAACGATGGAGCGGGCAGTTACTACGAGCAGTACTTC. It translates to CASNDGAGSYYEQYF. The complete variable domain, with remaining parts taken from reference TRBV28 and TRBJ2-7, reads DVKVTQSSRYLVKRTGEKVFLECVQDMDHENMFWYRQDPGLGLRLIYFSYDVKMKEKGDIPEGYSVSREKKERFSLILESASTNQTSMYLCASNDGAGSYYEQYFGPGTRLTVT.

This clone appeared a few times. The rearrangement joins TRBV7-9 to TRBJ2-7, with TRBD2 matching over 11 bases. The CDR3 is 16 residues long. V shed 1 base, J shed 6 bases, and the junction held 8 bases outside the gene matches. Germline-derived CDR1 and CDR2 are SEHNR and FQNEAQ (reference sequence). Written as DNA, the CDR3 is TGTGCCAGCAGCTTAGATAGCGGGAGGGCCGATTCCGAGCAGTACTTC. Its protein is CASSLDSGRADSEQYF.

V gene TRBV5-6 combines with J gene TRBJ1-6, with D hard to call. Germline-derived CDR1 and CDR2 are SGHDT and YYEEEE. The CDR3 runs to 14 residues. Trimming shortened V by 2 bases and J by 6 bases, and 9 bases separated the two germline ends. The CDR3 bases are TGTGCCAGCAGCTTCCGGGATTCTAATTCACCCCTCCACTTT. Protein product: CASSFRDSNSPLHF.

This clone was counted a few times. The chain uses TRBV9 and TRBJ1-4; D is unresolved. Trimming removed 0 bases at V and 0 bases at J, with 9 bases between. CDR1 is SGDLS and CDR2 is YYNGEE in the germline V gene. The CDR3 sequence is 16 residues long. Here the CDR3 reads CASSVAGGSTNEKLFF. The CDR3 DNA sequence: TGTGCCAGCAGCGTAGCGGGAGGGTCAACTAATGAAAAACTGTTTTTT. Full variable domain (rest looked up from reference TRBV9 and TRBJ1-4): DSGVTQTPKHLITATGQRVTLRCSPRSGDLSVYWYQQSLDQGLQFLIQYYNGEERAKGNILERFSAQQFPDLHSELNLSSLELGDSALYFCASSVAGGSTNEKLFFGSGTQLSVL.

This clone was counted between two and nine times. The CDR3 DNA reads as TGTGCCAGCAGCTTGATGGGGGGGAGAGATACGCAGTATTTT. It encodes CASSLMGGRDTQYF. The rearrangement links TRBV5-5 to TRBJ2-3; 7 nucleotides align to TRBD2. Trimming cost V 1 base and J 5 bases; bases outside gene matches: 4. This CDR3 region has 14 residues. Per the germline V gene, CDR1 is SGHKS and CDR2 is YYEKEE (reference sequence). Variable domain in full (rest from reference TRBV5-5 and TRBJ2-3): DAGVTQSPTHLIKTRGQQVTLRCSPISGHKSVSWYQQVLGQGPQFIFQYYEKEERGRGNFPDRFSARQFPNYSSELNVNALLLGDSALYLCASSLMGGRDTQYFGPGTRLTVL.

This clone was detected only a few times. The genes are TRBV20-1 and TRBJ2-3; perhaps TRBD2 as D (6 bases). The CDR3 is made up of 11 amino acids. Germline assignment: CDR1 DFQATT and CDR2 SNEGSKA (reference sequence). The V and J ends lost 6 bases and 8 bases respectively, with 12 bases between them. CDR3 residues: CSAAGRGTQYF. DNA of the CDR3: TGCAGTGCCGCGGGAAGGGGTACGCAGTATTTT.

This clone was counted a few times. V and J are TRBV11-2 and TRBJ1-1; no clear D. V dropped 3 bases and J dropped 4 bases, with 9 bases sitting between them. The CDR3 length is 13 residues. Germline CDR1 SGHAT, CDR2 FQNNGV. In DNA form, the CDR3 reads TGTGCCAGCAGCTTTAGAGAACTCACTGAAGCTTTCTTT. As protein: CASSFRELTEAFF.

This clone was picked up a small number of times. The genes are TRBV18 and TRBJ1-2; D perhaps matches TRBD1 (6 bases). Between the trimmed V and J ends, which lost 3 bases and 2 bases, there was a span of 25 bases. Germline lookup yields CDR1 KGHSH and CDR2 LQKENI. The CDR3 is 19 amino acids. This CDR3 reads CASSPYAARGQGTNYGYTF. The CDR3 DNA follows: TGTGCCAGCTCACCTTATGCCGCTCGGGGCCAGGGGACAAACTATGGCTACACCTTC. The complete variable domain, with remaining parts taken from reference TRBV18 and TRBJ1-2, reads NAGVMQNPRHLVRRRGQEARLRCSPMKGHSHVYWYRQLPEEGLKFMVYLQKENIIDESGMPKERFSAEFPKEGPSILRIQQVVRGDSAAYFCASSPYAARGQGTNYGYTFGSGTRLTVV.

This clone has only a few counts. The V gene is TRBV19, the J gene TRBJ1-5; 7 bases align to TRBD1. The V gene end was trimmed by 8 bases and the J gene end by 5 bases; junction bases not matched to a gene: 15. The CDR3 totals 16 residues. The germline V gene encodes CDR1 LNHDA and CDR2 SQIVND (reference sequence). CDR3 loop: CASSWNLDRIDQPQHF. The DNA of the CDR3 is TGTGCCAGTTCCTGGAATTTGGACAGGATTGATCAGCCCCAGCATTTT.

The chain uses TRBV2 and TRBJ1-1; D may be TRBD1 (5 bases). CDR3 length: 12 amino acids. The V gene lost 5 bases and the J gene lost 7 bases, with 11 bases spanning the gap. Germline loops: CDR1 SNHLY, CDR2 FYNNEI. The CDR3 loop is CASSWGEDEAFF. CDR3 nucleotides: TGTGCCAGCAGTTGGGGCGAAGATGAAGCTTTCTTT.

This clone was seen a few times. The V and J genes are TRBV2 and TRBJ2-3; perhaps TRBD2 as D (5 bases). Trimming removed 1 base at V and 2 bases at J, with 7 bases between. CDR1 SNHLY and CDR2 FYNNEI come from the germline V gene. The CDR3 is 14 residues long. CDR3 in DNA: TGTGCCAGCAGTGAAGTAGCGATCACAGATACGCAGTATTTT. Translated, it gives CASSEVAITDTQYF.

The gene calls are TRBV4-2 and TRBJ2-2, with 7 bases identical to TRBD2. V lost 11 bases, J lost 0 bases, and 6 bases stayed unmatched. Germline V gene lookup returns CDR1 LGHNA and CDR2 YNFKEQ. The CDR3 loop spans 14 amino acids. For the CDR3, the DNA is TGTGCCGGGAAGCGGGATACGAACACCGGGGAGCTGTTTTTT. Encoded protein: CAGKRDTNTGELFF.

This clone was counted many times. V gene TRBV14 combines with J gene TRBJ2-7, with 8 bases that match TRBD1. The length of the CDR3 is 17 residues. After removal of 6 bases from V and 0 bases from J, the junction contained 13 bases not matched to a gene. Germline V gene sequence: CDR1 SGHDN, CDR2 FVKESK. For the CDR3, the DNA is TGTGCCAGCAGACCCAACCATGGACAGGGAAGCTCCTACGAGCAGTACTTC. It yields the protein CASRPNHGQGSSYEQYF. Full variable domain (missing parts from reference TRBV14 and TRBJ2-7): EAGVTQFPSHSVIEKGQTVTLRCDPISGHDNLYWYRRVMGKEIKFLLHFVKESKQDESGMPNNRFLAERTGGTYSTLKVQPAELEDSGVYFCASRPNHGQGSSYEQYFGPGTRLTVT.

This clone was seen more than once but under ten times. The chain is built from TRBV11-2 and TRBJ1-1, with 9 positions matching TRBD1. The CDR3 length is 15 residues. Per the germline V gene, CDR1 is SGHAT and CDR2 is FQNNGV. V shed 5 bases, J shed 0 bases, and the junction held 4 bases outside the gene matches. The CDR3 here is CASSRGQGMNTEAFF. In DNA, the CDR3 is TGTGCCAGCAGCCGGGGACAGGGAATGAACACTGAAGCTTTCTTT.

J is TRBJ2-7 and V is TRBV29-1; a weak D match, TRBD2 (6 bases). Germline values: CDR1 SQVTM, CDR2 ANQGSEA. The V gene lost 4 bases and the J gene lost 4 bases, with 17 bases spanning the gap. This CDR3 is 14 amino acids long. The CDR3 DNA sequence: TGCAGCGTTGTGAGCGTCGGGGGTGGGTACGAGCAGTACTTC. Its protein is CSVVSVGGGYEQYF.

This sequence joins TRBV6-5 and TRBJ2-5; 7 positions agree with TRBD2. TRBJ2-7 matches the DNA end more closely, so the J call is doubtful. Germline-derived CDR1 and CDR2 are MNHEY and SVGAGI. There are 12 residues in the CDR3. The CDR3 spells CASTRLAAEQYF. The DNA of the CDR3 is TGTGCCAGCACCCGACTAGCCGCCGAGCAGTACTTC.

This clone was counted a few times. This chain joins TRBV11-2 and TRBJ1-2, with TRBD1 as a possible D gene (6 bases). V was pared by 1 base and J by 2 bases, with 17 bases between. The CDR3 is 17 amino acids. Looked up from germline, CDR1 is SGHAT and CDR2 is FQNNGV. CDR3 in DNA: TGTGCCAGCAGCTTAGGGGGCCGGACAGTGCGGAACTATGGCTACACCTTC. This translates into CASSLGGRTVRNYGYTF. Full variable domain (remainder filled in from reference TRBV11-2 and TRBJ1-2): EAGVAQSPRYKIIEKRQSVAFWCNPISGHATLYWYQQILGQGPKLLIQFQNNGVVDDSQLPKDRFSAERLKGVDSTLKIQPAKLEDSAVYLCASSLGGRTVRNYGYTFGSGTRLTVV.

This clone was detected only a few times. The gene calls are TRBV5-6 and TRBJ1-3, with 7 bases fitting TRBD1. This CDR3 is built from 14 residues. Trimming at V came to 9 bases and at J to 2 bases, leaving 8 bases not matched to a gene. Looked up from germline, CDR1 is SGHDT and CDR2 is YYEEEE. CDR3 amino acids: CANTYGQAGNTIYF. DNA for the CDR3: TGTGCCAACACCTACGGACAGGCTGGAAACACCATATATTTT.

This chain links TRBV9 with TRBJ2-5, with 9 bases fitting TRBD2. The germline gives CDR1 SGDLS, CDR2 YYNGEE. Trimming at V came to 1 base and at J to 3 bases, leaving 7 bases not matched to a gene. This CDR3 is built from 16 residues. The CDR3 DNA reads TGTGCCAGCAGCGTACCCCTTGCGGGAGGGGAAGAGACCCAGTACTTC. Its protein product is CASSVPLAGGEETQYF.